The T cell receptor (beta chain) under discussion was sequenced for a study of blood T cell repertoires in COVID-19 (dated by TCRdb to the early 2020s). Study-level background: Collaborator samples came from the United States, Italy and Spain and covered acute and convalescent phases of COVID-19. The prospective study material was composed of cDNA or gDNA derived from T cells, B-cell-depleted T cells, or PBMCs. Deeply sampled blood TCRbeta repertoires from subjects exposed to, actively infected with, or recovered from COVID-19 were included in the dataset. The repertoires were made available in a free public database intended to serve as a resource for research on the immune response to SARS-CoV-2. The samples were drawn from the first 160 participants of the ongoing ImmuneRACE study and from 1,254 subjects provided by 6 global collaborators. Sample metadata almost always included a de-identified subject ID, COVID-19 status, age in years and sex. Where available, HLA class I and class II types were taken from metadata supplied by the sample provider and were not determined by assay-based typing.

At one collaborating source in Seattle, patients were enrolled during active infection and were followed longitudinally through the course of disease. The collaborating institutions used their own protocols to collect whole blood in K2EDTA tubes. For TCRbeta analysis, collaborators shipped samples as frozen whole blood, isolated PBMCs, or DNA extracted from either of those sample types. General study outcomes and caveats: The amount of clinical and demographic metadata varied by source and participant and was provided uncurated.

Including the terminal cysteine and phenylalanine, the CDR3 comprises 12 residues. Of all the DNA, just the CDR3 is kept, 36 bases in frame from base 1. CDR1 and CDR2 were assigned from the germline V gene as MNHEY and SVGAGI. A distance of 10 bases separates the germline ends of V and J, which lose 9 bases and 5 bases respectively. TCRbeta CDR3 regions were amplified from genomic DNA using the immunoSEQ Assay, a bias-controlled multiplex PCR. The published analysis was carried out like this. Within the assay, amplification of reference gene primers was used to estimate how many nucleated cells each sample contained. Sequence reads were collapsed and filtered to measure the absolute abundance of every unique TCRbeta CDR3 rearrangement. Productive Simpson clonality was computed per sample as the square root of Simpson's diversity index over productive rearrangements. TCRdb took over this immuneACCESS table, retaining in-frame rearrangements with V and J assigned. Such tables are incomplete; in checked studies, under half of the missing clones stem from an unresolved V gene, and the remainder is unexplained. V and J calls and clone size are those listed in that table; D and trimming were worked out from the DNA. This sample is represented by roughly 50,000 clones; 80% to 90% of them were singletons. The leading ten clones occupy under 40% of the sample.

Notes on this clone: This receptor's antigen is unknown. No per-base quality is available; no much larger clone lies one base away.

This TCR derives from a woman older than 75 with COVID-19, enrolled during active disease. Sequenced sample: peripheral blood. The chain is assembled from TRBV6-5 and TRBJ2-2; the D gene assignment is ambiguous. The base sequence is TGTGCCAGTAAAAGGCGGACCGGGGAGCTGTTTTTT. Translated, it reads CASKRRTGELFF.